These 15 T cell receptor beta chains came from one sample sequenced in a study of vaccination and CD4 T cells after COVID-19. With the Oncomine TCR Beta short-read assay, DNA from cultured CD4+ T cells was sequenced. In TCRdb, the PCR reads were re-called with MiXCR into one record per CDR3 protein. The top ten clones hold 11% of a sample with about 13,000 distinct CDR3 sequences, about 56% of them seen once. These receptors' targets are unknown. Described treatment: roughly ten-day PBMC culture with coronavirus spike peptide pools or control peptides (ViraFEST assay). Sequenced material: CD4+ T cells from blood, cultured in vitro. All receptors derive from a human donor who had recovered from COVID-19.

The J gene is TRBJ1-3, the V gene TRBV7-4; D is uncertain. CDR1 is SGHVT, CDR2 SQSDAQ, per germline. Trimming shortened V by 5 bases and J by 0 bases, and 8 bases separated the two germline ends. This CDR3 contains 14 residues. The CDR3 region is CASSPVGSGNTIYF. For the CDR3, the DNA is TGTGCCAGCAGCCCCGTGGGCTCTGGAAACACCATATATTTT.

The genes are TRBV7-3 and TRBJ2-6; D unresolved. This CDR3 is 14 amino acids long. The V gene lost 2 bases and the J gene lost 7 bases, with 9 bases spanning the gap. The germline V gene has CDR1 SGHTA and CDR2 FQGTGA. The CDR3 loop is CASSLSGSANVLTF. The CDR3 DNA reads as TGTGCCAGCAGCTTATCAGGCAGCGCCAACGTCCTGACTTTC.

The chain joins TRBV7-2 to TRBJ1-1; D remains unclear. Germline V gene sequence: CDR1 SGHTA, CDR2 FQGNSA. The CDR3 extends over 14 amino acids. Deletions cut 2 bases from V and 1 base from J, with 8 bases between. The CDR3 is CASSLTAGNTEAFF. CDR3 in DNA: TGTGCCAGCAGCTTAACAGCCGGGAACACTGAAGCTTTCTTT.

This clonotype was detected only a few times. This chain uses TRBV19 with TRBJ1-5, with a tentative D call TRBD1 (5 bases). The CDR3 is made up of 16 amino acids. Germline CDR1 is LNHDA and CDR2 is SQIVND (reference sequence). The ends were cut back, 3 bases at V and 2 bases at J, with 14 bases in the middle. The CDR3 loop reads CASSMPRGAGNQPQHF. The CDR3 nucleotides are TGTGCCAGTAGTATGCCCCGGGGCGCGGGCAATCAGCCCCAGCATTTT.

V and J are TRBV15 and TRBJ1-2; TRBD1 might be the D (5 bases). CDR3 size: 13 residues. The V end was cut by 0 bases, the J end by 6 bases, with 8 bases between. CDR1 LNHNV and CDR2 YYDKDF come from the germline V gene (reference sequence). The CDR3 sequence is CATSRDPGDGYTF. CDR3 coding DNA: TGTGCCACCAGCAGAGATCCGGGGGATGGCTACACCTTC.

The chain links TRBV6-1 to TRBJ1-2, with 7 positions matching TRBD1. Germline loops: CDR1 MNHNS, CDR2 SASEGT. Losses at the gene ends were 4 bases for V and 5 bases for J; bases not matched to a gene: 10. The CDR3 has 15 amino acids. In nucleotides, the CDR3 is TGTGCCAGCAGTGCATCCCAGGGGGTGGGTTATGGCTACACCTTC. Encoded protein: CASSASQGVGYGYTF.

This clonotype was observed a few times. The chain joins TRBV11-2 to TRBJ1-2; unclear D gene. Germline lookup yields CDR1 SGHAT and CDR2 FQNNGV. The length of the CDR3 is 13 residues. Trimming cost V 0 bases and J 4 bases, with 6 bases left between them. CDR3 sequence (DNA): TGTGCCAGCAGCTTAGACCCTTTCTATGGCTACACCTTC. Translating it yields CASSLDPFYGYTF.

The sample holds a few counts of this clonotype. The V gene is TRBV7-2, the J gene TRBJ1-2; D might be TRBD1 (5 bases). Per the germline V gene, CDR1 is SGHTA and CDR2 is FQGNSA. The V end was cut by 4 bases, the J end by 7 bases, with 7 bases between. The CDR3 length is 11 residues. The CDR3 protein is CASSWGGGYTF. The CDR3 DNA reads TGTGCCAGCAGCTGGGGGGGTGGCTACACCTTC.

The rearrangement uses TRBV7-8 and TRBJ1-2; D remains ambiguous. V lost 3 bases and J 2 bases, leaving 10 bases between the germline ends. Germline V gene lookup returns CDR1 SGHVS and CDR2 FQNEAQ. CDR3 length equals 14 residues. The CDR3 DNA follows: TGTGCCAGCAGCTTTCTGGCCTTAAACTATGGCTACACCTTC. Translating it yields CASSFLALNYGYTF. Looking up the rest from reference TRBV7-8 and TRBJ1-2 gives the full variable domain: GAGVSQSPRYKVAKRGQDVALRCDPISGHVSLFWYQQALGQGPEFLTYFQNEAQLDKSGLPSDRFFAERPEGSVSTLKIQRTQQEDSAVYLCASSFLALNYGYTFGSGTRLTVV.

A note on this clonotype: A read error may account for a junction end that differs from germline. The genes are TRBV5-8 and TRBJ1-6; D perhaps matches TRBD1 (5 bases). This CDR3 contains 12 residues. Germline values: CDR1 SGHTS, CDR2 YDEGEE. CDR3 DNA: TGTGCCAGCAGCTTTCAACAGAGCCTGGGGCCCTTT. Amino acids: CASSFQQSLGPF.

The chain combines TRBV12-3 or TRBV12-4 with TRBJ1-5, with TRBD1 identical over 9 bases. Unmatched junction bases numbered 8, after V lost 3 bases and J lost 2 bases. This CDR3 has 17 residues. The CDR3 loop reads CASSFGTGIAGNQPQHF. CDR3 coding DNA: TGTGCCAGCAGTTTCGGGACAGGGATCGCTGGCAATCAGCCCCAGCATTTT.

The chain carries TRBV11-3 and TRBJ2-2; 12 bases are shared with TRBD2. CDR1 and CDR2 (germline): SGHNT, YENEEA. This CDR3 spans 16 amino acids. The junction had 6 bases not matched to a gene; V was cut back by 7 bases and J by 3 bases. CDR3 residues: CASIASGRADTGELFF. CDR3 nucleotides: TGTGCCAGCATAGCTAGCGGGAGGGCCGACACCGGGGAGCTGTTTTTT.

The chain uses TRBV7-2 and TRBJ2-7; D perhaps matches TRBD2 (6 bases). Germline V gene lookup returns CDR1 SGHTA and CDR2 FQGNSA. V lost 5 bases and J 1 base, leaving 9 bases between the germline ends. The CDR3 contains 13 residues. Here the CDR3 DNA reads TGTGCCAGCAGCCCTCGGGAGTCCTACGAGCAGTACTTC. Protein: CASSPRESYEQYF.

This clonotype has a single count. The CDR3, as DNA: TGTGCCAGCCCTACTGGAGTCACCGGGGAGCTGTTTTTT. Encoded protein: CASPTGVTGELFF. The gene calls are TRBV5-8 and TRBJ2-2, with D uncertain. Deletions cut 7 bases from V and 4 bases from J, with 11 bases between. This CDR3 has 13 amino acids. The germline CDR1 and CDR2 sequences are SGHTS and YDEGEE.

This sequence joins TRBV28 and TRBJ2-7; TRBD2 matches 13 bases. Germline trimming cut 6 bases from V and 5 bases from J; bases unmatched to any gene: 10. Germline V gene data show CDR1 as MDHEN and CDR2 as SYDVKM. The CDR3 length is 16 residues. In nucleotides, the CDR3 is TGTGCCAGCAGCCCCGGGACTAGCGGGAAAGCTCACGAGCAGTACTTC. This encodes CASSPGTSGKAHEQYF.